The TCR beta chain under discussion was sequenced for a study of siplizumab effects on memory and regulatory T cells. Notes on the study in general: Roughly 80-96% of proliferating CD4+ or CD8+ clones defied assignment to a naive or memory phenotype. A mean of roughly 70% of mappable alloreactive CD4+ clones were Treg-derived with siplizumab, compared with more than 25% in controls. The study did not confirm that proliferating Tregs from siplizumab cultures were suppressive. It seemed that naive T cells were more diverse than memory cells and were major contributors to the alloresponse.

Measured with immunoSEQ multiplex PCR; TCRdb has only the in-frame clones, and not every one. The sample has around 97,000 clones, roughly 94% seen once. This CDR3 has 14 amino acids. Germline V gives CDR1 KGHSH, CDR2 LQKENI. Trimming stripped 4 bases from V and 4 bases from J, with 10 bases between. Regarding this clone: Its antigen is still unknown.

The source is a human donor in good health. The sequenced sample was non-Treg CD4+ T cells sorted from blood. This rearrangement joins TRBV18 to TRBJ1-4, with a weak D call TRBD1 (5 bases). The CDR3 loop reads CASSLQEVNEKLFF. The CDR3 DNA sequence: TGTGCCAGCTCACTACAGGAAGTTAATGAAAAACTGTTTTTT.